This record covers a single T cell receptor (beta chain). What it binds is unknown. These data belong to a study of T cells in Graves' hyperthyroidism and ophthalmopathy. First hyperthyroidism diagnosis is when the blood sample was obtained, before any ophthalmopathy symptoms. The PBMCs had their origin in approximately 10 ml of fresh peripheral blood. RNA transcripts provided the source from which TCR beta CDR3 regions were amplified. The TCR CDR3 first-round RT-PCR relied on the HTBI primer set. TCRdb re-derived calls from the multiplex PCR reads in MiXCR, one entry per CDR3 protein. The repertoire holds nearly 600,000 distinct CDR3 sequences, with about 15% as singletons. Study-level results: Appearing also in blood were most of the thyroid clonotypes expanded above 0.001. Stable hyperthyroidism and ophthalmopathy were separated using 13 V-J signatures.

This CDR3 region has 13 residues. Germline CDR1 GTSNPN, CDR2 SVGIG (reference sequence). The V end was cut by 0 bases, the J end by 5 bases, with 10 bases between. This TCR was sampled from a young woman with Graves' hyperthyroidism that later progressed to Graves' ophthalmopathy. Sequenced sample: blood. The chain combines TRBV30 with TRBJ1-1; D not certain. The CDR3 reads CAWSVQEGTEAFF. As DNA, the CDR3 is TGTGCCTGGAGTGTCCAGGAAGGGACTGAAGCTTTCTTT.